The next 31 T cell receptor beta chains were all read from a single sample in a study of naive and memory T cell subsets. Both TRBC1 and TRBC2 were covered by a beta constant-region primer of two equimolar oligonucleotides. The ligated cDNA underwent four PCR rounds using SP2 and nested alpha and beta constant-region primers. TCRdb itself ran the UMI-ligation and nested PCR reads through MiXCR, one entry per CDR3 protein. There are tens of thousands of distinct CDR3 sequences in the sample; approximately 9.2% occur only once, and less than 1.5% lies in the top ten. Input material: naive CD8+ T cells from blood. The receptors here all came from a human donor in good health.

This clonotype has a count of ten or more. The chain links TRBV29-1 to TRBJ2-1, with D tentatively TRBD2 (6 bases). V shed 8 bases and J shed 9 bases, with 17 bases lying between them. Germline V gene sequence: CDR1 SQVTM, CDR2 ANQGSEA. The CDR3 totals 12 residues. This chain's CDR3 is CSLRSGDREQFF. Written as DNA, the CDR3 is TGCAGCTTAAGATCGGGGGACCGTGAGCAGTTCTTC.

At least ten counts were recorded for this clonotype. V is TRBV30 and J is TRBJ1-3; no clear D. The germline gives CDR1 GTSNPN, CDR2 SVGIG (reference sequence). Trimming pared 3 bases from V and 2 bases from J, leaving 14 bases between. The CDR3 totals 15 residues. CDR3: CAWRKDAAPGNTIYF. As DNA, the CDR3 is TGTGCCTGGAGGAAAGATGCGGCCCCTGGAAACACCATATATTTT.

This clonotype appeared a few times. The chain combines TRBV19 with TRBJ2-3; TRBD1 is a possible D gene (6 bases). Trimming shortened V by 0 bases and J by 1 base, and 8 bases separated the two germline ends. Germline values: CDR1 LNHDA, CDR2 SQIVND (reference sequence). The CDR3 is 15 residues long. CDR3 nucleotides: TGTGCCAGTAGTATAGAGCAGGGGCGCACAGATACGCAGTATTTT. The encoded protein is CASSIEQGRTDTQYF.

This clonotype has at least ten counts. The chain is built from TRBV20-1 and TRBJ2-4; 9 bases align to TRBD2. The CDR3 extends over 16 amino acids. Per the germline V gene, CDR1 is DFQATT and CDR2 is SNEGSKA (reference sequence). V was clipped by 0 bases and J by 2 bases; unmatched bases: 5. CDR3 DNA: TGCAGTGCTAGAGATCGTAGCGGGAGTACCAAAAACATTCAGTACTTC. It translates to CSARDRSGSTKNIQYF.

The gene calls are TRBV9 and TRBJ2-1; unclear D gene. CDR3 size: 13 residues. V was clipped by 0 bases and J by 5 bases, with 6 bases between them. The germline gives CDR1 SGDLS, CDR2 YYNGEE. CDR3 nucleotides: TGTGCCAGCAGCGTAGGAGAGAACAATGAGCAGTTCTTC. Translating gives CASSVGENNEQFF.

This clonotype was recorded a few times. The V gene is TRBV18, the J gene TRBJ1-5; 8 positions agree with TRBD1. The CDR3 totals 17 residues. Germline-derived CDR1 and CDR2 are KGHSH and LQKENI. V was pared by 4 bases and J by 4 bases, with 12 bases of the junction left unmatched. DNA of the CDR3: TGTGCCAGCTCACAATCAAGGCAGGGGGCCGGGAATCAGCCCCAGCATTTT. It encodes CASSQSRQGAGNQPQHF. The whole variable domain, filled in from reference TRBV18 and TRBJ1-5, reads NAGVMQNPRHLVRRRGQEARLRCSPMKGHSHVYWYRQLPEEGLKFMVYLQKENIIDESGMPKERFSAEFPKEGPSILRIQQVVRGDSAAYFCASSQSRQGAGNQPQHFGDGTRLSIL.

This clonotype was seen a few times. V usage is TRBV4-1 and J usage is TRBJ2-1, with a weak D call TRBD2 (6 bases). V dropped 0 bases and J dropped 9 bases, with 9 bases sitting between them. The CDR3 covers 13 residues. The germline V gene encodes CDR1 MGHRA and CDR2 YSYEKL. The CDR3 sequence: CASSQDGGSEQFF. CDR3 sequence (DNA): TGCGCCAGCAGCCAAGATGGGGGGAGTGAGCAGTTCTTC.

The table lists this clonotype with many counts. The rearrangement links TRBV27 to TRBJ2-5; D might be TRBD2 (5 bases). Germline lookup yields CDR1 MNHEY and CDR2 SMNVEV (reference sequence). CDR3 length equals 13 residues. The ends were cut back, 6 bases at V and 0 bases at J, with 8 bases in the middle. The CDR3 DNA is TGTGCCAGCAGGACCGGGAACCAAGAGACCCAGTACTTC. Translated, it gives CASRTGNQETQYF.

This sequence joins TRBV4-3 and TRBJ2-7; 9 positions agree with TRBD1. The trim removed 1 base at V and 3 bases at J, leaving 1 base unmatched. This CDR3 has 14 residues. Germline V gene lookup returns CDR1 LGHNA and CDR2 YSLEER. CDR3 DNA sequence: TGCGCCAGCAGCCAAGCGGGACAGGGCTACGAGCAGTACTTC. Its translation is CASSQAGQGYEQYF.

This clonotype has ten or more counts. The V gene is TRBV12-3 or TRBV12-4, the J gene TRBJ2-7; D is ambiguous. Trimming took 2 bases from V and 4 from J, leaving 6 bases between them. The CDR3 totals 12 residues. CDR3 in amino acids: CASSLQLYEQYF. CDR3 bases: TGTGCCAGCAGTTTACAGCTTTACGAGCAGTACTTC.

There are many counts of this clonotype. This chain links TRBV12-3 or TRBV12-4 with TRBJ2-5; D is possibly TRBD2 (5 bases). With 5 bases removed from V and 2 bases from J, the gap between germline ends came to 12 bases. CDR3 length: 14 amino acids. CDR3 sequence: CASSDTGVQETQYF. In nucleotides, the CDR3 is TGTGCCAGCAGTGATACCGGGGTACAAGAGACCCAGTACTTC.

The genes are TRBV12-3 or TRBV12-4 and TRBJ2-2, with 7 positions matching TRBD1. V gave up 5 bases and J gave up 6 bases; unmatched junction bases: 3. This CDR3 contains 13 residues. In nucleotides, the CDR3 is TGTGCCAGCAGTATTACAGGGGCCGGGGAGCTGTTTTTT. Its protein is CASSITGAGELFF.

Ten or more counts support this clonotype. CDR3 loop: CSVGQGKDGYTF. In nucleotides, the CDR3 is TGCAGCGTTGGACAGGGAAAAGATGGCTACACCTTC. The rearrangement joins TRBV29-1 to TRBJ1-2, with 7 positions matching TRBD1. The CDR3 is made up of 12 amino acids. Germline V lookup: CDR1 SQVTM, CDR2 ANQGSEA. V dropped 4 bases and J dropped 6; count of bases not matched to a gene: 5.

This clonotype was seen a handful of times. The chain joins TRBV3-1 to TRBJ2-1, with TRBD2 matching 8 bases. The length of the CDR3 is 17 residues. V trimming: 3 bases; J trimming: 6 bases; junction bases outside the gene matches: 13. Looked up from germline, CDR1 is LGHDT and CDR2 is YNNKEL (reference sequence). The CDR3, as DNA: TGTGCCAGCAGCCAGGTGCTAGCGGGCCCACAATTCAATGAGCAGTTCTTC. It specifies CASSQVLAGPQFNEQFF.

The chain is built from TRBV4-3 and TRBJ2-3; 7 bases are a match to TRBD1. Trimming removed 1 base from V and 2 bases from J; junction bases left unmatched: 9. Per germline, CDR1 LGHNA and CDR2 YSLEER. The CDR3 consists of 17 residues. Here the CDR3 reads CASSQVARGFSTDTQYF. In nucleotides, the CDR3 is TGCGCCAGCAGCCAAGTGGCCAGGGGGTTTTCCACAGATACGCAGTATTTT.

This clonotype was seen ten or more times. CDR3 DNA: TGTGCCATCAGTGAGTTGGGAGGGGTAGACGGCTACACCTTC. The encoded protein is CAISELGGVDGYTF. The chain combines TRBV10-3 with TRBJ1-2; D may be TRBD1 (5 bases). The germline gives CDR1 ENHRY, CDR2 SYGVKD. This CDR3 has 14 residues. The ends were cut back, 1 base at V and 8 bases at J, with 14 bases in the middle.

This chain connects TRBV5-6 to TRBJ2-7; D possibly corresponds to TRBD1 (6 bases). The V end lost 3 bases, the J end lost 2 bases, and 12 bases lay between the germline ends. Germline loops: CDR1 SGHDT, CDR2 YYEEEE. The CDR3 consists of 14 residues. The CDR3 DNA reads as TGTGCCAGCAGCTGGGGCAGGGGAACCTACGAGCAGTACTTC. Residues: CASSWGRGTYEQYF.

This chain uses TRBV10-3 with TRBJ2-3; 9 bases match TRBD2. The CDR3 has 11 residues. V dropped 7 bases and J dropped 14; count of bases not matched to a gene: 7. Looked up from germline, CDR1 is ENHRY and CDR2 is SYGVKD. DNA of the CDR3: TGTGCCATCACATTCGGGACTAGCATGTATTTT. Encoded protein: CAITFGTSMYF.

This clonotype was observed many times. This chain uses TRBV12-3 or TRBV12-4 with TRBJ1-1; D not resolved. The germline V and J ends were trimmed by 6 bases and 2 bases, with 13 bases remaining between them. The CDR3 length is 14 residues. CDR3 residues: CASSPPGRNTEAFF. The CDR3 bases are TGTGCCAGCAGCCCCCCGGGGAGAAACACTGAAGCTTTCTTT.

This clonotype was observed a handful of times. The rearrangement uses TRBV5-1 and TRBJ1-4; D unclear. Trimming shortened V by 0 bases and J by 7 bases, and 10 bases separated the two germline ends. Looked up from germline, CDR1 is SGHRS and CDR2 is YFSETQ. This CDR3 region has 14 residues. In DNA form, the CDR3 reads TGCGCCAGCAGCTTGGATAGGTTCCCTGAAAAACTGTTTTTT. Its translation: CASSLDRFPEKLFF.

This clonotype was recorded many times. The V gene is TRBV27, the J gene TRBJ1-2; weak D call: TRBD1 (5 bases). V was pared by 3 bases and J by 7 bases, with 12 bases between. The germline CDR1 and CDR2 sequences are MNHEY and SMNVEV (reference sequence). This CDR3 has 13 amino acids. The CDR3 nucleotides read TGTGCCAGCAGTTTCCGACAGTCCAGTGGCTACACCTTC. This codes for CASSFRQSSGYTF.

This clonotype showed up many times. CDR3 nucleotide sequence: TGTGCCAGCAGGAGCCTAGTCCTCGGTAACATTCAGTACTTC. Translating gives CASRSLVLGNIQYF. The chain is built from TRBV12-3 or TRBV12-4 and TRBJ2-4, with D uncertain. CDR3 length: 14 amino acids. Trimming cost V 6 bases and J 7 bases, with 16 bases left between them.

This clonotype was picked up a small number of times. The J gene is TRBJ1-5, the V gene TRBV28; 7 bases map to TRBD1. The length of the CDR3 is 13 residues. CDR1 is MDHEN, CDR2 SYDVKM, per germline. V gave up 6 bases and J gave up 9 bases; unmatched junction bases: 8. The CDR3 region is CASRTGDPAPQHF. DNA for the CDR3: TGTGCCAGCAGAACAGGGGATCCGGCGCCCCAGCATTTT.

This clonotype was counted only a few times. This rearrangement joins TRBV4-1 to TRBJ2-3; TRBD2 matches 12 bases. The trim removed 1 base at V and 2 bases at J, leaving 1 base unmatched. The germline V gene encodes CDR1 MGHRA and CDR2 YSYEKL. CDR3 length equals 16 residues. The CDR3 loop reads CASSQASGRATDTQYF. CDR3 nucleotide sequence: TGCGCCAGCAGCCAAGCTAGCGGGAGGGCCACAGATACGCAGTATTTT.

This clonotype was picked up many times. This chain connects TRBV29-1 to TRBJ2-5, with TRBD2 matching over 11 bases. The germline V gene encodes CDR1 SQVTM and CDR2 ANQGSEA. CDR3 length equals 13 residues. The V segment lost 7 bases and the J segment 3 bases; nucleotides outside the gene matches: 4. The CDR3 DNA is TGCAGCGGAGAGGGACTAGCGGAAGAGACCCAGTACTTC. It encodes CSGEGLAEETQYF. Full variable domain (missing parts from reference TRBV29-1 and TRBJ2-5): SAVISQKPSRDICQRGTSLTIQCQVDSQVTMMFWYRQQPGQSLTLIATANQGSEATYESGFVIDKFPISRPNLTFSTLTVSNMSPEDSSIYLCSGEGLAEETQYFGPGTRLLVL.

This clonotype was counted at least ten times. The chain carries TRBV29-1 and TRBJ2-2, with D perhaps TRBD1 (6 bases). V lost 6 bases to trimming and J lost 0 bases, with 8 bases between them. Per germline, CDR1 SQVTM and CDR2 ANQGSEA. The CDR3 totals 13 residues. The CDR3, as DNA: TGCAGCGTAGGACAGACGAACACCGGGGAGCTGTTTTTT. Translated, it gives CSVGQTNTGELFF.

The chain has TRBV20-1 and TRBJ2-7; 9 positions agree with TRBD2. J gave up 3 bases and V 4 bases, and 7 bases lay outside the gene matches. The germline CDR1 and CDR2 sequences are DFQATT and SNEGSKA (reference sequence). This CDR3 region has 14 residues. The CDR3 coding sequence is TGCAGTGCTACCTCTAGCGGGAAATTCTACGAGCAGTACTTC. It is translated as CSATSSGKFYEQYF.

In this sample, this clonotype turned up a few times. The rearrangement joins TRBV14 to TRBJ2-1; 11 bases fit TRBD2. The ends lost 1 base at V and 4 bases at J; junction bases unmatched: 0. Germline V gene data show CDR1 as SGHDN and CDR2 as FVKESK. This CDR3 spans 15 amino acids. This chain's CDR3 is CASSQGTSGYNEQFF. CDR3 bases: TGTGCCAGCAGCCAAGGGACTAGCGGGTACAATGAGCAGTTCTTC.

This clonotype has ten or more counts. The chain links TRBV9 to TRBJ2-1; D not resolved. Germline V gene lookup returns CDR1 SGDLS and CDR2 YYNGEE. The CDR3 totals 16 residues. Trimming took off 1 base at V and 3 bases at J, with 14 bases between the two ends. In DNA, the CDR3 is TGTGCCAGCAGCGTACAACCAGCCCCTGACTACAATGAGCAGTTCTTC. It codes for CASSVQPAPDYNEQFF.

This rearrangement joins TRBV29-1 to TRBJ2-5; 10 bases line up with TRBD2. The length of the CDR3 is 14 residues. CDR1 is SQVTM, CDR2 ANQGSEA, per germline. V shed 2 bases and J 3 bases; nucleotides not matched to a gene: 3. The CDR3 DNA reads as TGCAGCGTTGAAACTAGCGGGAAAGAAGAGACCCAGTACTTC. Translated, it gives CSVETSGKEETQYF. The full variable domain, rest sourced from reference TRBV29-1 and TRBJ2-5, is SAVISQKPSRDICQRGTSLTIQCQVDSQVTMMFWYRQQPGQSLTLIATANQGSEATYESGFVIDKFPISRPNLTFSTLTVSNMSPEDSSIYLCSVETSGKEETQYFGPGTRLLVL.

This clonotype was seen a handful of times. The V call is TRBV20-1, the J call TRBJ1-5; 9 bases agree with TRBD1. Trimming at V came to 3 bases and at J to 6 bases, leaving 9 bases not matched to a gene. Per germline, CDR1 DFQATT and CDR2 SNEGSKA (reference sequence). The CDR3 spans 15 residues. In DNA form, the CDR3 reads TGCAGTGCTAGGGCGGGACAGGGAGGGGGTCAGCCCCAGCATTTT. Protein sequence: CSARAGQGGGQPQHF.